The next 19 T cell receptor beta chains were all read from a single sample in a study of CXCR3-negative and CXCR3-positive naive CD8 T cells. It was by 5' RACE with UMI labels that the TRB cDNA libraries were prepared. With the 5' RACE reads reprocessed, TCRdb shows one record per CDR3 protein and no DNA. This sample contains about 130,000 distinct CDR3 sequences. Sequencing input: naive CXCR3- CD8+ T cells from blood. As to subset: CD45RO-CCR7+CD27+CD95- naive CD8+ T cells lacking CXCR3 (TNR3-). The receptors here all came from a human donor in good health. Some clones in this sample may be carry-over from other donors' samples.

The V gene is TRBV5-1, the J gene TRBJ1-1. Germline V gene data show CDR1 as SGHRS and CDR2 as YFSETQ. CDR3 length equals 14 residues. The CDR3 loop is CASSLEPSNTEAFF. Complete variable domain (other parts from reference TRBV5-1 and TRBJ1-1): KAGVTQTPRYLIKTRGQQVTLSCSPISGHRSVSWYQQTPGQGLQFLFEYFSETQRNKGNFPGRFSGRQFSNSRSEMNVSTLELGDSALYLCASSLEPSNTEAFFGQGTRLTVV.

The chain carries TRBV29-1 and TRBJ2-1; TCRdb reports TRBD1, a call that lacks DNA to check it against. Per the germline V gene, CDR1 is SQVTM and CDR2 is ANQGSEA. This CDR3 has 15 amino acids. This CDR3 reads CSVEEVVGAYNEQFF.

The CDR3 region is CSAPTGTQKTEDSYEQYF. The V and J genes are TRBV20-1 and TRBJ2-7; without DNA, the TCRdb call of TRBD2 cannot be checked. CDR1 DFQATT and CDR2 SNEGSKA come from the germline V gene (reference sequence). The CDR3 is 18 amino acids.

The chain uses TRBV29-1 and TRBJ2-5; TCRdb's D call of TRBD1 is untestable without DNA. The CDR3 length is 12 residues. Germline-derived CDR1 and CDR2 are SQVTM and ANQGSEA. The CDR3 region is CSPVGAQETQYF.

The chain recombines TRBV28 with TRBJ2-7; checking the TCRdb D call of TRBD1 is not possible without DNA. The CDR3 is 14 amino acids. CDR1 and CDR2 from the germline V gene are MDHEN and SYDVKM. CDR3 sequence: CASSRPGAVYEQYF.

This chain links TRBV12-3 or TRBV12-4 with TRBJ2-1; no DNA is available, so the TRBD2 call from TCRdb remains unchecked. This CDR3 contains 15 residues. The CDR3 sequence: CASSPIAGPYNEQFF.

V gene TRBV29-1 combines with J gene TRBJ2-6; TCRdb's D call, TRBD1, is unchecked because there is no DNA. Germline assignment: CDR1 SQVTM and CDR2 ANQGSEA. The CDR3 length is 16 residues. CDR3 in amino acids: CSVEDREHSGANVLTF.

The V call is TRBV7-9, the J call TRBJ2-2; TCRdb outputs TRBD1, but without DNA this stays unchecked. Germline V gene sequence: CDR1 SEHNR, CDR2 FQNEAQ (reference sequence). The CDR3 is 17 residues long. CDR3 sequence: CASSPPTGTDATGELFF.

The J gene is TRBJ2-7, the V gene TRBV29-1; no DNA is available, so the TRBD1 call from TCRdb remains unchecked. Germline V gene sequence: CDR1 SQVTM, CDR2 ANQGSEA. The CDR3 runs to 14 residues. CDR3 protein: CSGWGTGGFEEQYF.

V gene TRBV11-2 combines with J gene TRBJ2-2; the D call of TRBD2 rests on TCRdb alone, since no DNA is present to check it. CDR3 size: 16 residues. Germline CDR1 SGHAT, CDR2 FQNNGV. The chain's CDR3 is CASSPVAGTNTGELFF.

The genes are TRBV14 and TRBJ2-7; the D call of TRBD2 rests on TCRdb alone, since no DNA is present to check it. This CDR3 has 16 residues. Germline lookup yields CDR1 SGHDN and CDR2 FVKESK. The CDR3 spells CASSQDLAGDSYEQYF.

J is TRBJ1-1 and V is TRBV7-8. The CDR3 loop spans 16 amino acids. The germline V gene has CDR1 SGHVS and CDR2 FQNEAQ. CDR3 region: CASSLAVGIGNTEAFF.

This chain links TRBV10-2 with TRBJ2-1; absent DNA, TCRdb's TRBD1 call cannot be checked. Per the germline V gene, CDR1 is WSHSY and CDR2 is SAAADI. The CDR3 covers 16 residues. CDR3 residues: CASTPSGLSSYNEQFF.

The chain uses TRBV30 and TRBJ1-2. The CDR3 is made up of 13 amino acids. The germline CDR1 and CDR2 sequences are GTSNPN and SVGIG (reference sequence). The CDR3 loop is CAWSVGSYYGYTF.

The chain links TRBV7-9 to TRBJ2-1; as DNA is missing, the TRBD2 call by TCRdb cannot be tested. Germline V gene sequence: CDR1 SEHNR, CDR2 FQNEAQ (reference sequence). The CDR3 contains 12 residues. CDR3 amino acids: CASSLVGHEQFF.

CDR3 region: CASRTGAQPQHF. V gene TRBV19 combines with J gene TRBJ1-5; the TCRdb D gene call, TRBD1, has no DNA to confirm it. Looked up from germline, CDR1 is LNHDA and CDR2 is SQIVND (reference sequence). The CDR3 is 12 residues long. The variable domain in full, completed from reference TRBV19 and TRBJ1-5, reads DGGITQSPKYLFRKEGQNVTLSCEQNLNHDAMYWYRQDPGQGLRLIYYSQIVNDFQKGDIAEGYSVSREKKESFPLTVTSAQKNPTAFYLCASRTGAQPQHFGDGTRLSIL.

V and J are TRBV7-6 and TRBJ2-1; lacking DNA, the TRBD1 call made by TCRdb goes unchecked. CDR1 and CDR2 from the germline V gene are SGHVS and FNYEAQ. The CDR3 sequence is 15 residues long. CDR3 residues: CASSLGRTAYNEQFF. Full variable domain (outside the CDR3, taken from reference TRBV7-6 and TRBJ2-1): GAGVSQSPRYKVTKRGQDVALRCDPISGHVSLYWYRQALGQGPEFLTYFNYEAQQDKSGLPNDRFSAERPEGSISTLTIQRTEQRDSAMYRCASSLGRTAYNEQFFGPGTRLTVL.

The genes are TRBV15 and TRBJ2-1; TCRdb proposes TRBD1, but this gene call is untestable without DNA. The CDR3 sequence is 15 residues long. Germline V gene sequence: CDR1 LNHNV, CDR2 YYDKDF (reference sequence). CDR3 residues: CATSMGTGSFYEQFF.

This chain connects TRBV10-3 to TRBJ2-3; TCRdb's D call of TRBD2 is untestable without DNA. The germline gives CDR1 ENHRY, CDR2 SYGVKD. The CDR3 runs 13 residues. The CDR3 protein is CAIRGLNTDTQYF.